Sequencing of this TCR beta chain was carried out in a study of T-cell reconstitution after alpha-beta-depleted transplantation in children. Findings and caveats of the study: Newly produced T cells mostly accounted for T-cell counts and diversity one year post-transplant. Where some patients showed high TCRbeta diversity at day 60, it came from recipient T cells and thymic progenitors that had survived. Expanded graft clones, several hundred of them, were reportedly the source of alpha-beta T cells about two months after transplant.

Germline V gene sequence: CDR1 SEHNR, CDR2 FQNEAQ (reference sequence). This CDR3 spans 16 amino acids. Trimming pared 3 bases from V and 3 bases from J, leaving 17 bases between. For this clonotype: Its antigen is not identified.

Preparation of the TCRbeta library used unique molecular identifiers. TCRdb itself ran the PCR reads through MiXCR, one entry per CDR3 protein. The repertoire holds about 870,000 distinct CDR3 sequences, with about 15% as singletons. The origin of this receptor is a male patient between 10 and 17 years old who had a stem cell transplant for acute lymphoblastic leukemia, so the T cells may come from the graft donor. Sequences were derived from PBMCs, mostly from graft donor cells, sampled 360 days after TCRalphabeta/CD19-depleted stem cell transplant. J is TRBJ2-5 and V is TRBV7-9, with D possibly TRBD2 on 6 matching bases. This CDR3 is CASSFEWRTTKETQYF. In DNA form, the CDR3 reads TGTGCCAGCAGCTTCGAGTGGAGGACTACAAAAGAGACCCAGTACTTC. Full variable domain (rest looked up from reference TRBV7-9 and TRBJ2-5): DTGVSQNPRHKITKRGQNVTFRCDPISEHNRLYWYRQTLGQGPEFLTYFQNEAQLEKSRLLSDRFSAERPKGSFSTLEIQRTEQGDSAMYLCASSFEWRTTKETQYFGPGTRLLVL.